Below are 16 T cell receptor beta chains sequenced from a single sample in a study of cytomegalovirus exposure and HLA in healthy donors. 13 Jbeta primers and 60 Vbeta primers were used for the PCR. Repertoires were generated with immunoSEQ multiplex PCR, while TCRdb's copy carries only in-frame clones and drops some. The sample shows 80,000 to 130,000 clones, about four fifths of them seen only once. The sample consisted of PBMCs. The receptor source for this set is a female donor in good health and CMV-seropositive.

The gene calls are TRBV19 and TRBJ1-2, with TRBD1 identical over 7 bases. CDR1 and CDR2 (germline): LNHDA, SQIVND (reference sequence). V trimming: 1 base; J trimming: 5 bases; junction bases outside the gene matches: 16. There are 18 residues in the CDR3. This CDR3 is CASSIAALSMTGKYGYTF. In nucleotides, the CDR3 is TGTGCCAGTAGTATAGCCGCATTGAGCATGACAGGGAAATATGGCTACACCTTC.

J is TRBJ2-1 and V is TRBV5-6, with 10 nucleotides matching TRBD2. This CDR3 region has 18 residues. Germline V CDR1 and CDR2: SGHDT, YYEEEE. The V and J ends lost 6 bases and 5 bases, in that order; junction bases with no gene match: 17. CDR3 sequence: CASTGDTVAGGWDNEQFF. The CDR3, as DNA: TGTGCCAGCACTGGGGACACGGTAGCGGGAGGATGGGACAATGAGCAGTTCTTC.

This clone was counted a few times. This chain links TRBV15 with TRBJ1-5; TRBD1 matches at 7 bases. With 5 bases clipped from V and 4 bases from J, the junction kept 8 bases outside the gene matches. The germline V gene encodes CDR1 LNHNV and CDR2 YYDKDF (reference sequence). This CDR3 is 15 amino acids long. DNA of the CDR3: TGTGCCACCAGCGGCTCCGGGACAGTTAATCAGCCCCAGCATTTT. Residues: CATSGSGTVNQPQHF.

This clone has only one observation. The gene calls are TRBV4-3 and TRBJ1-2; 8 positions match TRBD1. Trimming took 0 bases from V and 1 from J; bases not matched to a gene: 10. Germline values: CDR1 LGHNA, CDR2 YSLEER. CDR3 size: 18 residues. The CDR3 bases are TGCGCCAGCAGCCAAGATGTATTTGAGACAGGGGTTAACTATGGCTACACCTTC. It specifies CASSQDVFETGVNYGYTF.

This clone was observed a handful of times. The chain is built from TRBV15 and TRBJ2-6; TRBD2 matches 9 bases. The CDR3 extends over 15 amino acids. After removal of 7 bases from V and 1 base from J, the junction contained 2 bases not matched to a gene. Germline V gene data show CDR1 as LNHNV and CDR2 as YYDKDF (reference sequence). DNA of the CDR3: TGTGCCACCAATAGCGGGAGTTCTGGGGCCAACGTCCTGACTTTC. The encoded protein is CATNSGSSGANVLTF. The variable domain in full, completed from reference TRBV15 and TRBJ2-6, reads DAMVIQNPRYQVTQFGKPVTLSCSQTLNHNVMYWYQQKSSQAPKLLFHYYDKDFNNEADTPDNFQSRRPNTSFCFLDIRSPGLGDTAMYLCATNSGSSGANVLTFGAGSRLTVL.

The chain recombines TRBV15 with TRBJ2-3; 9 bases align to TRBD2. The CDR3 extends over 15 amino acids. Germline CDR1 reads LNHNV; CDR2 reads YYDKDF (reference sequence). V shed 0 bases and J 6 bases; nucleotides not matched to a gene: 4. For the CDR3, the DNA is TGTGCCACCAGCAGAGATACAACTAGCGGGGATACGCAGTATTTT. This codes for CATSRDTTSGDTQYF.

J is TRBJ2-3 and V is TRBV11-3, with TRBD1 matching over 7 bases. The CDR3 has 16 amino acids. From germline, CDR1 is SGHNT and CDR2 YENEEA. V shed 5 bases, J shed 2 bases, and the junction held 10 bases outside the gene matches. This CDR3 reads CASSPTLTGTTDTQYF. The CDR3, as DNA: TGTGCCAGCAGCCCTACGCTGACAGGGACCACAGATACGCAGTATTTT.

This sequence joins TRBV14 and TRBJ1-1, with D uncertain. Germline CDR1 is SGHDN and CDR2 is FVKESK. The CDR3 spans 14 residues. Trimming took 1 base from V and 1 from J, leaving 7 bases between them. The CDR3 DNA reads as TGTGCCAGCAGCCAAGCGGGGTGGAACACTGAAGCTTTCTTT. This gives the protein CASSQAGWNTEAFF.

The CDR3 reads CATLSLDSNVLTF. Written as DNA, the CDR3 is TGTGCCACCCTAAGCTTGGACTCCAACGTCCTGACTTTC. This chain uses TRBV6-1 with TRBJ2-6, with D perhaps TRBD2 (5 bases). V lost 10 bases and J lost 8, with 15 bases in between. Germline CDR1 and CDR2: MNHNS and SASEGT. The CDR3 totals 13 residues.

The genes are TRBV5-5 and TRBJ1-1; D gene unclear. CDR3 length: 13 residues. Deletions cut 7 bases from V and 0 bases from J, with 10 bases between. Germline-derived CDR1 and CDR2 are SGHKS and YYEKEE (reference sequence). DNA of the CDR3: TGTGCCAGCGGTAGACTCATGAACACTGAAGCTTTCTTT. This codes for CASGRLMNTEAFF. The entire variable domain, with the rest obtained from reference TRBV5-5 and TRBJ1-1, is as follows: DAGVTQSPTHLIKTRGQQVTLRCSPISGHKSVSWYQQVLGQGPQFIFQYYEKEERGRGNFPDRFSARQFPNYSSELNVNALLLGDSALYLCASGRLMNTEAFFGQGTRLTVV.

This clone was seen a single time. An end of the junction differs from the germline gene, which may be a read error. V gene TRBV4-3 combines with J gene TRBJ2-3; D is possibly TRBD2 (7 bases). Germline CDR1 is LGHNA and CDR2 is YSLEER. This CDR3 is 16 amino acids long. The CDR3 nucleotides are TGCGCCAGCAGCCAAGAAGAGGGGGGGGGCGGAGGGCGCCCCCTTTTT. Its protein product is CASSQEEGGGGGRPLF.

This clone was seen ten or more times. The chain employs TRBV6-1 and TRBJ1-1; 8 bases are shared with TRBD1. Germline CDR1 and CDR2: MNHNS and SASEGT. CDR3 length: 13 residues. V trimming: 6 bases; J trimming: 4 bases; junction bases outside the gene matches: 4. The CDR3 sequence: CASRDRAFTEAFF. The CDR3 nucleotides read TGTGCCAGCAGGGACAGGGCCTTCACTGAAGCTTTCTTT.

This chain connects TRBV6-5 to TRBJ1-2, with a weak D call TRBD1 (5 bases). Trimming pared 2 bases from V and 1 base from J, leaving 8 bases between. CDR1 and CDR2 (germline): MNHEY, SVGAGI. The CDR3 runs 14 residues. This CDR3 reads CASSYGALNYGYTF. Written as DNA, the CDR3 is TGTGCCAGCAGTTACGGGGCTCTTAACTATGGCTACACCTTC.

This chain joins TRBV5-1 and TRBJ2-7, with 8 bases aligning to TRBD2. CDR3 length: 14 residues. From germline, CDR1 is SGHRS and CDR2 YFSETQ. The junction had 6 bases not matched to a gene; V was cut back by 2 bases and J by 5 bases. The CDR3 DNA follows: TGCGCCAGCAGCTTAGCGGGAGCGGGACACGAGCAGTACTTC. Its translation is CASSLAGAGHEQYF.

This clone was counted between two and nine times. V is TRBV4-2 and J is TRBJ1-6, with 9 bases fitting TRBD1. With V trimmed by 0 bases and J by 8 bases, 5 bases remained unmatched. CDR1 and CDR2 (germline): LGHNA, YNFKEQ. This CDR3 comprises 16 residues. The CDR3 loop is CASSQDRGQGYSPLHF. For the CDR3, the DNA is TGTGCCAGCAGCCAAGATCGGGGACAGGGTTATTCACCCCTCCACTTT.

The J gene is TRBJ2-1, the V gene TRBV25-1; 11 bases are shared with TRBD2. CDR1 and CDR2 from the germline V gene are MGHDK and SYGVNS. Unmatched junction bases numbered 5, after V lost 4 bases and J lost 9 bases. This CDR3 has 14 residues. CDR3 protein: CASSVKTSGSEQFF. The CDR3 region has the DNA TGTGCCAGCAGTGTCAAAACTAGCGGGAGTGAGCAGTTCTTC.